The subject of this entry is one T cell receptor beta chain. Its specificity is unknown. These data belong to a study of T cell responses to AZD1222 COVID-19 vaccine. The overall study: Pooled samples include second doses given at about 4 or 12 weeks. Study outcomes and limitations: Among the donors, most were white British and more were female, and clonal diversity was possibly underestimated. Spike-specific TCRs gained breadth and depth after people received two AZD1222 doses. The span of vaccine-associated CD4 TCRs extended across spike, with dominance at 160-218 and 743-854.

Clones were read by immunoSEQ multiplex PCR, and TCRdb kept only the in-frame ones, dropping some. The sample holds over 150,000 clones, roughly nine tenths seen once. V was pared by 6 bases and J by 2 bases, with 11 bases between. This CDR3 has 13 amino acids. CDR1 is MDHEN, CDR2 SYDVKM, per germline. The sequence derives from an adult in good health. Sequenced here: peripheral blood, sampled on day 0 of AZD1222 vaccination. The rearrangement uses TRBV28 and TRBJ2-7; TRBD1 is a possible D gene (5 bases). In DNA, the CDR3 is TGTGCCAGCAGATTACAGGCAACCTACGAGCAGTACTTC. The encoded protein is CASRLQATYEQYF.